This is a list of T cell receptor beta chains from one sample in a study of blood T cell repertoires in COVID-19. Assay used: immunoSEQ multiplex PCR; TCRdb lists only in-frame clones, some missing. The sample consists of 65,000 to 90,000 clones, approximately 88% of them appearing once. The material sequenced was peripheral blood. The receptors originated from a man at least 80 years old with active or convalescent COVID-19. The CDR3 runs from the conserved cysteine through the conserved F or W. Fields, in order: J gene, V gene, clone size, D gene, CDR3 protein, CDR3 DNA. A D gene is named only where the DNA matches it firmly. Part of the rows lack a size; the others show once, few, many or a class for expanded clones.

>TRBJ2-1|TRBV30|.|TRBD2
CAWGLAGVNEQFF
TGTGCCTGGGGACTAGCGGGTGTCAATGAGCAGTTCTTC
>TRBJ2-1|TRBV5-6|.|.
CASSRQFYEQFF
TGTGCCAGCAGCCGACAGTTCTATGAGCAGTTCTTC
>TRBJ1-1|TRBV7-2|.|TRBD1
CASSPDRDTEAFF
TGTGCCAGCAGCCCTGACAGGGACACTGAAGCTTTCTTT
>TRBJ2-3|TRBV30|.|.
CAWSVPQGYTDTQYF
TGTGCCTGGAGTGTACCCCAGGGGTACACAGATACGCAGTATTTT
>TRBJ1-2|TRBV6-5|.|.
CASILRGGLNYGYTF
TGTGCCAGCATCTTGAGGGGAGGGCTCAACTATGGCTACACCTTC
>TRBJ2-5|TRBV5-1|.|TRBD1
CASSTRQGQETQYF
TGCGCCAGCAGCACTCGACAGGGCCAAGAGACCCAGTACTTC
>TRBJ1-6|TRBV19|.|.
CASSNGRGKGPLHF
TGTGCCAGTAGCAATGGACGGGGGAAAGGTCCCCTCCACTTT
>TRBJ1-2|TRBV7-9|.|TRBD1
CASSSIQGLGGYTF
TGTGCCAGCAGCTCCATACAGGGGTTAGGTGGCTACACCTTC
>TRBJ2-7|TRBV11-3|.|TRBD2
CASSLGLASEQYF
TGTGCCAGCAGCCTCGGACTAGCGTCCGAGCAGTACTTC
>TRBJ2-2|TRBV6-6|.|.
CASRDTGPKGELFF
TGTGCCAGCAGGGATACAGGTCCGAAGGGGGAGCTGTTTTTT
>TRBJ1-4|TRBV6-5|.|TRBD1
CASSLGQGRNEKLFF
TGTGCCAGCAGTCTCGGACAGGGGCGAAATGAAAAACTGTTTTTT
>TRBJ1-3|TRBV6-2/TRBV6-3|.|.
CASSFTLRAIYF
TGTGCCAGCAGTTTCACTCTTCGGGCCATATATTTT
>TRBJ1-2|TRBV7-9|.|.
CASSRGTTDGYTF
TGTGCCAGCAGCAGAGGAACAACTGATGGCTACACCTTC
>TRBJ1-1|TRBV5-1|.|TRBD1
CASSGRGTRLFTEAFF
TGCGCCAGCAGCGGCAGGGGGACACGACTTTTCACTGAAGCTTTCTTT
>TRBJ2-5|TRBV19|.|TRBD1
CASSIKGGTGGRLQETQYF
TGTGCCAGTAGTATAAAGGGAGGCACAGGGGGGAGATTGCAAGAGACCCAGTACTTC
>TRBJ2-7|TRBV5-1|.|TRBD1
CASRGTGVAEQYF
TGCGCCAGCAGAGGGACAGGGGTGGCCGAGCAGTACTTC
>TRBJ2-3|TRBV5-1|.|TRBD1
CASSRDRATDTQYF
TGCGCCAGCAGCCGGGACAGGGCCACAGATACGCAGTATTTT
>TRBJ2-5|TRBV5-1|.|.
CASSLWRDQETQYF
TGCGCCAGCAGCTTGTGGAGGGACCAAGAGACCCAGTACTTC
>TRBJ2-1|TRBV16|.|TRBD2
CASSQSGGSGRLNEQFF
TGTGCCAGCAGCCAATCCGGGGGTAGCGGGAGGCTTAATGAGCAGTTCTTC
>TRBJ1-1|TRBV10-2|once|TRBD1
CASRRGTGPNTEAFF
TGCGCCAGCAGAAGGGGGACAGGGCCGAACACTGAAGCTTTCTTT
>TRBJ2-3|TRBV5-4|.|TRBD1
CASSSDRVASDTQYF
TGTGCCAGCAGCTCCGACAGGGTAGCGTCAGATACGCAGTATTTT
>TRBJ2-7|TRBV7-2|.|TRBD1
CASSQEGAGSPYF
TGTGCCAGCAGCCAAGAGGGGGCAGGCTCCCCGTACTTC
>TRBJ2-2|TRBV28|.|.
CASIGTNTGELFF
TGTGCCAGCATCGGGACGAACACCGGGGAGCTGTTTTTT
>TRBJ2-3|TRBV28|.|.
CASSSLGGGLTDTQYF
TGTGCCAGCAGTTCCCTCGGAGGGGGCCTAACAGATACGCAGTATTTT
>TRBJ2-7|TRBV15|.|TRBD1
CATSRTSGQYYEQYF
TGTGCCACCAGCAGAACATCGGGACAGTACTACGAGCAGTACTTC
>TRBJ2-7|TRBV7-2|.|.
CASSLSSEQYF
TGTGCCAGCAGCTTATCGTCTGAGCAGTACTTC
>TRBJ2-7|TRBV2|.|TRBD1
CASNRGRSIDEQYF
TGTGCCAGTAACAGGGGGCGATCGATAGACGAGCAGTACTTC
>TRBJ1-1|TRBV3-1/TRBV3-2|.|TRBD1
CASGKDRGRTEAFF
TGTGCCAGCGGCAAGGACAGGGGGCGAACTGAAGCTTTCTTT